Presented here are 16 T cell receptor beta chains from one specimen sequenced in a study of blood T cell repertoires in COVID-19. Sequencing was performed with immunoSEQ multiplex PCR; in TCRdb, only in-frame clones are kept and a portion is missing. This repertoire shows 85,000 to 95,000 clones, about 88% found once; its top ten account for around 20%. Sequenced input: peripheral blood. All receptors come from a woman older than 75 with acute or convalescent COVID-19.

The rearrangement links TRBV18 to TRBJ2-2; 9 bases agree with TRBD1. Unmatched junction bases numbered 6, after V lost 1 base and J lost 3 bases. Per the germline V gene, CDR1 is KGHSH and CDR2 is LQKENI. The CDR3 extends over 17 amino acids. The CDR3 DNA is TGTGCCAGCTCACCACGAAACAGGGGGCAAGACACCGGGGAGCTGTTTTTT. Its protein product is CASSPRNRGQDTGELFF. The entire variable domain, with the rest obtained from reference TRBV18 and TRBJ2-2, is as follows: NAGVMQNPRHLVRRRGQEARLRCSPMKGHSHVYWYRQLPEEGLKFMVYLQKENIIDESGMPKERFSAEFPKEGPSILRIQQVVRGDSAAYFCASSPRNRGQDTGELFFGEGSRLTVL.

This sequence joins TRBV7-3 and TRBJ2-1; 11 nucleotides align to TRBD2. The length of the CDR3 is 17 residues. V dropped 4 bases and J dropped 4; count of bases not matched to a gene: 9. Germline V gives CDR1 SGHTA, CDR2 FQGTGA. In DNA, the CDR3 is TGTGCCAGCAGCTATACCTTAGCGGGGGGGATATACAATGAGCAGTTCTTC. Protein sequence: CASSYTLAGGIYNEQFF.

The CDR3 coding sequence is TGTGCCAGCAGTTCACAGGGGGTAAGGGATCAGCCCCAGCATTTT. Protein: CASSSQGVRDQPQHF. V is TRBV28 and J is TRBJ1-5; 8 nucleotides line up with TRBD1. CDR1 is MDHEN and CDR2 is SYDVKM in the germline V gene. The CDR3 loop spans 15 amino acids. After removal of 4 bases from V and 5 bases from J, the junction contained 7 bases not matched to a gene. The full variable domain, its missing parts supplied by reference TRBV28 and TRBJ1-5, is DVKVTQSSRYLVKRTGEKVFLECVQDMDHENMFWYRQDPGLGLRLIYFSYDVKMKEKGDIPEGYSVSREKKERFSLILESASTNQTSMYLCASSSQGVRDQPQHFGDGTRLSIL.

The chain carries TRBV6-5 and TRBJ1-2; the match to TRBD1 covers 9 bases. With V trimmed by 4 bases and J by 4 bases, 10 bases remained unmatched. CDR1 is MNHEY and CDR2 is SVGAGI in the germline V gene. CDR3 size: 16 residues. CDR3 loop: CASSSGQGMSLYGYTF. The CDR3 DNA reads TGTGCCAGCAGTTCCGGACAGGGGATGAGTCTCTATGGCTACACCTTC.

This clone was recorded a few times. The chain recombines TRBV19 with TRBJ1-6; D is undetermined. The germline V gene has CDR1 LNHDA and CDR2 SQIVND (reference sequence). The CDR3 consists of 16 residues. Trimming shortened V by 5 bases and J by 3 bases, and 14 bases separated the two germline ends. CDR3 nucleotide sequence: TGTGCCAGTAGTCCTCTGGGCACGGTCTATAATTCACCCCTCCACTTT. This encodes CASSPLGTVYNSPLHF.

V usage is TRBV28 and J usage is TRBJ2-1; a possible D gene is TRBD1 (5 bases). Germline V gives CDR1 MDHEN, CDR2 SYDVKM. The CDR3 runs 9 residues. V shed 8 bases and J shed 12 bases, with 8 bases lying between them. The CDR3 loop is CASGQGQFF. The CDR3, as DNA: TGTGCCAGCGGTCAGGGGCAGTTCTTC.

The CDR3 DNA sequence: TGTGCCAGCTCACCCCTCCCGGCTAGCGGGGGTGAGACCCAGTACTTC. As protein: CASSPLPASGGETQYF. V gene TRBV18 combines with J gene TRBJ2-5; 10 nucleotides align to TRBD2. J gave up 5 bases and V 3 bases, and 9 bases lay outside the gene matches. CDR3 length equals 16 residues. The germline CDR1 and CDR2 sequences are KGHSH and LQKENI.

V and J are TRBV18 and TRBJ1-4, with 7 positions matching TRBD1. Losses at the gene ends were 4 bases for V and 8 bases for J; bases not matched to a gene: 13. CDR3 size: 16 residues. CDR1 KGHSH and CDR2 LQKENI come from the germline V gene. The CDR3 coding sequence is TGTGCCAGCTCACGACAGGGCCCGGCTTTCAACGAAAAACTGTTTTTT. Encoded protein: CASSRQGPAFNEKLFF. The full variable domain, completed using reference TRBV18 and TRBJ1-4, is NAGVMQNPRHLVRRRGQEARLRCSPMKGHSHVYWYRQLPEEGLKFMVYLQKENIIDESGMPKERFSAEFPKEGPSILRIQQVVRGDSAAYFCASSRQGPAFNEKLFFGSGTQLSVL.

CDR3 residues: CASSGRGTGELFF. DNA of the CDR3: TGTGCCAGCAGTGGAAGGGGCACCGGGGAGCTGTTTTTT. The V gene is TRBV2, the J gene TRBJ2-2; perhaps TRBD1 as D (5 bases). Trimming removed 4 bases at V and 4 bases at J, with 7 bases between. Germline CDR1 is SNHLY and CDR2 is FYNNEI. CDR3 size: 13 residues.

This sequence joins TRBV11-3 and TRBJ2-1; D perhaps matches TRBD2 (6 bases). CDR1 is SGHNT, CDR2 YENEEA, per germline. The CDR3 has 16 amino acids. The germline V and J ends were trimmed by 5 bases and 0 bases, with 14 bases remaining between them. The CDR3 protein is CASSPDPGGSYNEQFF. The DNA for the CDR3 is TGTGCCAGCAGCCCGGACCCCGGGGGCTCCTACAATGAGCAGTTCTTC.

Of note for this clone: Sequence at one end of the junction differs from germline and may be a read error. The chain employs TRBV4-2 and TRBJ1-6; D is possibly TRBD1 (5 bases). Germline CDR1 LGHNA, CDR2 YNFKEQ. The length of the CDR3 is 16 residues. Here the CDR3 reads CASSRAGRSDNSPLHF. CDR3 sequence (DNA): TGTGCCAGCAGCCGGGCGGGGCGCTCCGATAATTCACCCCTCCACTTT.

This chain joins TRBV2 and TRBJ2-1, with 13 nucleotides matching TRBD2. V gave up 6 bases and J gave up 8 bases; unmatched junction bases: 7. Germline V gene lookup returns CDR1 SNHLY and CDR2 FYNNEI. This CDR3 has 15 residues. CDR3 amino acids: CASRGTSGVLDEQFF. DNA of the CDR3: TGTGCCAGCAGGGGGACTAGCGGGGTCCTAGATGAGCAGTTCTTC.

This chain joins TRBV4-2 and TRBJ2-5, with D tentatively TRBD2 (5 bases). Germline V gives CDR1 LGHNA, CDR2 YNFKEQ. This CDR3 is 16 amino acids long. V was cut by 2 bases and J by 2 bases, with 15 bases left in between. The CDR3 nucleotides are TGTGCCAGCAGCCAATCCGCGCGGGTTCCACAAGAGACCCAGTACTTC. It translates to CASSQSARVPQETQYF.

The chain recombines TRBV6-5 with TRBJ2-5, with D tentatively TRBD1 (6 bases). The germline V gene encodes CDR1 MNHEY and CDR2 SVGAGI. V lost 6 bases, J lost 5 bases, and 13 bases lay in between. The length of the CDR3 is 13 residues. The CDR3 nucleotides read TGTGCCAGCAGCAAACAGGGCTCGGAGACCCAGTACTTC. Protein product: CASSKQGSETQYF.

The rearrangement uses TRBV5-1 and TRBJ2-3, with 14 bases lining up with TRBD2. CDR1 SGHRS and CDR2 YFSETQ come from the germline V gene. V was clipped by 3 bases and J by 1 base; unmatched bases: 1. CDR3 length: 16 residues. CDR3 in DNA: TGCGCCAGCAGCTCGGGACTAGCGGGGGGCACAGATACGCAGTATTTT. It translates to CASSSGLAGGTDTQYF.

The genes are TRBV19 and TRBJ2-3, with D possibly TRBD1 on 5 matching bases. The length of the CDR3 is 15 residues. Germline V gene lookup returns CDR1 LNHDA and CDR2 SQIVND (reference sequence). With 6 bases removed from V and 1 base from J, the gap between germline ends came to 14 bases. This CDR3 is CASRRTVGGTDTQYF. CDR3 in DNA: TGTGCCAGTAGACGAACCGTAGGGGGCACAGATACGCAGTATTTT.